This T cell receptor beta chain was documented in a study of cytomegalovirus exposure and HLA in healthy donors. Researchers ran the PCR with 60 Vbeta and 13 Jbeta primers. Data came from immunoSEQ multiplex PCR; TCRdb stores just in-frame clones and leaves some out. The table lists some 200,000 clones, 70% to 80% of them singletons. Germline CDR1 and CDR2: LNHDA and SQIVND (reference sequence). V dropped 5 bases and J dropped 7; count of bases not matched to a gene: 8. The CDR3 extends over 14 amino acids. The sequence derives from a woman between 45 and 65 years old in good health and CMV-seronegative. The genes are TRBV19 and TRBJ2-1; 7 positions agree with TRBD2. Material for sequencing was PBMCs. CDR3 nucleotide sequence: TGTGCCAGTAGTCTGGCGGGAGCGTGGAATGAGCAGTTCTTC. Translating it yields CASSLAGAWNEQFF.